A single sample gave rise to the 28 T cell receptor beta chains below, sequenced in a study. TCRdb passed the 5' RACE reads through MiXCR, listing each CDR3 protein once. The table includes about 42,000 distinct CDR3 sequences, about 29% detected once. Source material: tumor-infiltrating memory CD4+ T cells sorted from the breast tumor. Sample subset: memory CD4+ T cells, CD4+CD45RO+CD25-. The receptors were sampled from a female donor with breast cancer.

This clonotype showed up many times. Relative to the germline gene, one junction end is altered; a read error may explain this. This chain joins TRBV11-2 and TRBJ2-5; D not certain. Per germline, CDR1 SGHAT and CDR2 FQNNGV. The CDR3 is 12 residues long. As DNA, the CDR3 is TGTGCCAGCAGTTTAGGATCGGAGACCCAGTACTTC. Translation gives CASSLGSETQYF.

The chain links TRBV5-1 to TRBJ2-3; TRBD2 aligns across 7 bases. Germline CDR1 reads SGHRS; CDR2 reads YFSETQ. Unmatched junction bases numbered 7, after V lost 0 bases and J lost 0 bases. CDR3 length: 17 amino acids. For the CDR3, the DNA is TGCGCCAGCAGCTTGGCCGCGGGCGGGGGTAGCACAGATACGCAGTATTTT. Protein product: CASSLAAGGGSTDTQYF.

The chain employs TRBV5-1 and TRBJ2-6; TRBD1 agrees at 7 bases. Trimming took 2 bases from V and 0 from J; bases not matched to a gene: 2. CDR1 and CDR2 (germline): SGHRS, YFSETQ. The CDR3 extends over 16 amino acids. The CDR3 region is CASSFRQGSGANVLTF. The CDR3 DNA sequence: TGCGCCAGCAGCTTCCGACAGGGCTCTGGGGCCAACGTCCTGACTTTC.

Only a few counts were recorded for this clonotype. The rearrangement links TRBV7-2 to TRBJ2-3; possibly TRBD2 for D (6 bases). Germline CDR1 is SGHTA and CDR2 is FQGNSA. CDR3 length: 13 residues. Trimming took off 5 bases at V and 2 bases at J, with 8 bases between the two ends. CDR3 coding DNA: TGTGCCAGCAGCCGGGAGACCACAGATACGCAGTATTTT. Translating gives CASSRETTDTQYF.

This clonotype was counted at least ten times. The chain links TRBV20-1 to TRBJ2-1; 9 bases match TRBD2. The CDR3 runs to 15 residues. Germline CDR1 and CDR2: DFQATT and SNEGSKA (reference sequence). V lost 1 base to trimming and J lost 5 bases; unmatched junction nucleotides: 6. In DNA, the CDR3 is TGCAGTGCTAGAGGGCGAGCGGGGGGCCACAATGAGCAGTTCTTC. Protein product: CSARGRAGGHNEQFF.

This chain joins TRBV7-9 and TRBJ1-2, with TRBD1 identical over 8 bases. The CDR3 consists of 14 residues. In germline, CDR1 is SEHNR, CDR2 FQNEAQ (reference sequence). V trimming: 4 bases; J trimming: 6 bases; junction bases outside the gene matches: 7. For the CDR3, the DNA is TGTGCCAGCAGCTCTAATACAGGGGGGCATGGCTACACCTTC. Amino acid sequence: CASSSNTGGHGYTF.

The chain links TRBV12-3 or TRBV12-4 to TRBJ2-3; D perhaps matches TRBD2 (5 bases). The V end lost 6 bases, the J end lost 8 bases, and 27 bases lay between the germline ends. The CDR3 totals 17 residues. The CDR3 here is CASSRDVGPTGGSTQYF. The CDR3 bases are TGTGCCAGCAGCCGTGACGTCGGGCCGACCGGAGGTTCTACGCAGTATTTT.

The gene calls are TRBV4-2 and TRBJ1-4; D is perhaps TRBD1 (6 bases). The V end lost 0 bases, the J end lost 5 bases, and 19 bases lay between the germline ends. From germline, CDR1 is LGHNA and CDR2 YNFKEQ. The length of the CDR3 is 18 residues. The CDR3, as DNA: TGTGCCAGCAGCCAAGATGGACGGGGGGCGGCACTAAATGAAAAACTGTTTTTT. It translates to CASSQDGRGAALNEKLFF.

This rearrangement joins TRBV10-3 to TRBJ2-7; TRBD1 might be the D (6 bases). Germline CDR1 is ENHRY and CDR2 is SYGVKD. With 9 bases removed from V and 2 bases from J, the gap between germline ends came to 11 bases. CDR3 size: 12 residues. The CDR3 DNA follows: TGTGCCATACTGGGACAAGCCTACGAGCAGTACTTC. Translated: CAILGQAYEQYF.

This chain joins TRBV20-1 and TRBJ2-7; no definite D call. V lost 6 bases and J lost 9, with 21 bases in between. The CDR3 extends over 13 amino acids. Germline lookup yields CDR1 DFQATT and CDR2 SNEGSKA (reference sequence). DNA for the CDR3: TGCAGTGCCAGTCTCCAGGTTTTGGACGGGCAGTACTTC. Encoded protein: CSASLQVLDGQYF.

The rearrangement links TRBV29-1 to TRBJ1-1; weak D call: TRBD1 (5 bases). The CDR3 length is 15 residues. Trimming removed 3 bases from V and 4 bases from J, with 18 bases in between. Germline V lookup: CDR1 SQVTM, CDR2 ANQGSEA. CDR3 protein: CSVDPRRQRSTEAFF. The CDR3 DNA is TGCAGCGTTGACCCCCGAAGACAGCGTAGCACTGAAGCTTTCTTT.

CDR3 DNA: TGTGCCAGCAGTACTAGCGTGTTCTACAATGAGCAGTTCTTC. Amino acids: CASSTSVFYNEQFF. The J gene is TRBJ2-1, the V gene TRBV2, with 7 bases fitting TRBD2. V was pared by 5 bases and J by 3 bases, with 4 bases of the junction left unmatched. CDR1 SNHLY and CDR2 FYNNEI come from the germline V gene. The CDR3 runs to 14 residues.

V usage is TRBV7-3 and J usage is TRBJ2-7, with 7 nucleotides matching TRBD2. The CDR3 runs to 15 residues. The V segment lost 2 bases and the J segment 4 bases; nucleotides outside the gene matches: 8. CDR1 is SGHTA, CDR2 FQGTGA, per germline. The CDR3 DNA sequence: TGTGCCAGCAGCTTATCTGGGGGAGGGGAATACGAGCAGTACTTC. Translating gives CASSLSGGGEYEQYF.

This clonotype has at least ten counts. The CDR3 sequence: CASSTLLDRENNEQFF. The CDR3 DNA reads as TGTGCCAGCAGCACCCTGTTGGACAGGGAGAACAATGAGCAGTTCTTC. This chain connects TRBV27 to TRBJ2-1; TRBD1 matches 8 bases. This CDR3 has 16 amino acids. Germline CDR1 and CDR2: MNHEY and SMNVEV (reference sequence). The junction had 12 bases not matched to a gene; V was cut back by 6 bases and J by 5 bases.

The chain combines TRBV7-2 with TRBJ2-5, with 7 bases lining up with TRBD1. The CDR3 spans 14 residues. Germline CDR1 reads SGHTA; CDR2 reads FQGNSA. V was clipped by 5 bases and J by 2 bases; unmatched bases: 5. CDR3 sequence: CASSRDRHQETQYF. The CDR3 DNA reads TGTGCCAGCAGCCGGGACAGACATCAAGAGACCCAGTACTTC.

This clonotype has just a few counts. The CDR3 nucleotides read TGTGCCAGCAGCCAGTCGGACAGGGGGCCCAAAAACATTCAGTACTTC. It encodes CASSQSDRGPKNIQYF. The chain uses TRBV13 and TRBJ2-4; 11 positions match TRBD1. The J segment lost 2 bases and the V segment lost 5 bases, leaving 5 bases of the junction unmatched. This CDR3 has 16 residues. In germline, CDR1 is PRHDT, CDR2 FYEKMQ (reference sequence).

In regard to this clonotype: Given a much more abundant clone one base away, this may be a read error. The J gene is TRBJ2-7, the V gene TRBV6-5, with D possibly matching TRBD2 (6 bases). The CDR3 runs 16 residues. V was shortened by 3 bases and J by 2 bases, with 17 bases between the two germline ends. CDR1 and CDR2 from the germline V gene are MNHEY and SVGAGI. CDR3 residues: CASSYQGTRETYEQYF. DNA for the CDR3: TGTGCCAGCAGTTATCAAGGGACCCGGGAGACCTACGAGCAGTACTTC.

This clonotype occurred a few times. The chain couples TRBV7-2 to TRBJ2-3; 11 positions match TRBD2. The trim removed 5 bases at V and 4 bases at J, leaving 17 bases unmatched. The germline CDR1 and CDR2 sequences are SGHTA and FQGNSA. The CDR3 covers 19 residues. The CDR3 region is CASSTRGYIAGGPPDTQYF. Here the CDR3 DNA reads TGTGCCAGCAGCACCCGAGGGTATATAGCGGGAGGGCCTCCAGATACGCAGTATTTT.

V and J are TRBV28 and TRBJ2-5; 7 bases agree with TRBD2. The CDR3 totals 16 residues. Germline-derived CDR1 and CDR2 are MDHEN and SYDVKM. Trimming took 8 bases from V and 3 from J; bases not matched to a gene: 15. CDR3 sequence: CASCISSGGIEETQYF. The CDR3 DNA reads TGTGCCAGCTGTATCTCCTCCGGGGGGATTGAAGAGACCCAGTACTTC.

This clonotype was seen a single time. The chain uses TRBV7-2 and TRBJ2-1; the D is unclear. The V and J ends lost 3 bases and 9 bases respectively, with 6 bases between them. The CDR3 consists of 11 residues. Germline V gives CDR1 SGHTA, CDR2 FQGNSA. CDR3 in amino acids: CASSFLIEQFF. CDR3 coding DNA: TGTGCCAGCAGCTTCCTCATTGAGCAGTTCTTC.

The chain carries TRBV3-1 and TRBJ1-2, with TRBD1 matching 7 bases. The CDR3 length is 14 residues. Losses at the gene ends were 2 bases for V and 7 bases for J; bases not matched to a gene: 7. Per germline, CDR1 LGHDT and CDR2 YNNKEL (reference sequence). CDR3 in amino acids: CASSQSTGERGYTF. CDR3 nucleotide sequence: TGTGCCAGCAGCCAATCCACAGGGGAGCGTGGCTACACCTTC.

This clonotype was detected many times. This chain joins TRBV27 and TRBJ2-3, with D unresolved. Per germline, CDR1 MNHEY and CDR2 SMNVEV (reference sequence). Trimming pared 1 base from V and 3 bases from J, leaving 8 bases between. The CDR3 extends over 14 amino acids. The CDR3 nucleotides read TGTGCCAGCAGTTTATTTAGGATGACAGATACGCAGTATTTT. Its protein product is CASSLFRMTDTQYF.

This rearrangement joins TRBV4-1 to TRBJ2-3; 8 bases fit TRBD2. Trimming cost V 6 bases and J 3 bases; bases outside gene matches: 8. In germline, CDR1 is MGHRA, CDR2 YSYEKL. This CDR3 is built from 15 residues. The CDR3 DNA reads as TGCGCCAGCAGTTCCAGACTAGCGTATACAGATACGCAGTATTTT. It encodes CASSSRLAYTDTQYF.

The sample holds many counts of this clonotype. This chain connects TRBV5-1 to TRBJ1-6; TRBD1 is a possible D gene (5 bases). The germline V gene encodes CDR1 SGHRS and CDR2 YFSETQ. The V and J ends lost 0 bases and 9 bases respectively, with 10 bases between them. The CDR3 extends over 14 amino acids. The CDR3 reads CASSLGGVGSPLHF. The CDR3 bases are TGCGCCAGCAGCTTGGGAGGGGTCGGTTCACCCCTCCACTTT.

This clonotype was picked up a small number of times. The chain recombines TRBV12-3 or TRBV12-4 with TRBJ2-3, with 8 positions matching TRBD2. The ends lost 5 bases at V and 4 bases at J; junction bases unmatched: 8. CDR3 size: 15 residues. The CDR3 region is CASSVQRERADTQYF. CDR3 bases: TGTGCCAGCAGTGTACAGCGGGAGAGGGCAGATACGCAGTATTTT.

This clonotype occurred many times. The genes are TRBV25-1 and TRBJ1-6, with 7 bases identical to TRBD1. Germline assignment: CDR1 MGHDK and CDR2 SYGVNS. The CDR3 is 15 residues long. V shed 1 base and J 9 bases; nucleotides not matched to a gene: 6. The CDR3 DNA is TGTGCCAGCAGTGAATCCGGACAGGCACGTTCACCCCTCCACTTT. It specifies CASSESGQARSPLHF.

In this sample, this clonotype turned up many times. The chain uses TRBV7-2 and TRBJ2-1; D call uncertain. Germline CDR1 reads SGHTA; CDR2 reads FQGNSA. The V gene lost 1 base and the J gene lost 10 bases, with 8 bases spanning the gap. This CDR3 comprises 12 residues. The CDR3 here is CASSLVALEQFF. Here the CDR3 DNA reads TGTGCCAGCAGCTTAGTTGCCCTCGAGCAGTTCTTC.

This clonotype was recorded once. The rearrangement uses TRBV2 and TRBJ1-5; TRBD1 might be the D (5 bases). The CDR3 runs to 15 residues. Between the trimmed V and J ends, which lost 4 bases and 0 bases, there was a span of 10 bases. CDR1 is SNHLY, CDR2 FYNNEI, per germline. CDR3 DNA sequence: TGTGCCAGCAGTGTCGACAGTAATAGCAATCAGCCCCAGCATTTT. This gives the protein CASSVDSNSNQPQHF.